The present entry profiles one TCR beta chain with its context. Per the authors' pipeline: Amplification with reference gene primers provided the estimates of nucleated cell counts. Profiled with immunoSEQ multiplex PCR; TCRdb holds only in-frame clones, not every one. V and J calls and clone size come straight from that table; D and trimming were deduced from the DNA. This sample has 310,000 or so clones, with more than 75% found just once. The data originate from a study of blood T cell repertoires in COVID-19. As for the study in general: Donors in the United States, Italy and Spain gave samples during acute or convalescent COVID-19. PBMCs, B-cell-depleted T cells, or T cells were the source of the cDNA or gDNA that made up the material.

The TCR comes from a man aged 50 to 60 with active or convalescent COVID-19. The sequenced sample consisted of peripheral blood.

The CDR3 nucleotides are TGTGCTAGTGGTTTTTCGGGGACAGGGGTTTTCACAGATACGCAGTATTTT. Amino acid sequence: CASGFSGTGVFTDTQYF. This chain joins TRBV12-5 and TRBJ2-3; 10 bases agree with TRBD1. V shed 3 bases and J 2 bases; nucleotides not matched to a gene: 8. The length of the CDR3 is 17 residues. Per the germline V gene, CDR1 is LGHNT and CDR2 is FRNRAP.